This T cell receptor (beta chain) was identified in a study of PD-1 blockade in classical Hodgkin lymphoma. General study results and limits: As was reported, newly diagnosed patients showed lower baseline TCR diversity than healthy donors did. The drivers behind the repertoire differences, possibly disease activity or prior therapy, remain undefined.

Remarks on this clone: Its antigen remains unidentified.

Method: immunoSEQ multiplex PCR; TCRdb's copy keeps in-frame clones and lacks some. Altogether 70,000 or so clones are present, roughly 92% being singletons, with the ten largest covering about 2.6%. V shed 4 bases and J shed 6 bases, with 6 bases lying between them. Germline assignment: CDR1 MNHNY and CDR2 SVGAGI (reference sequence). The CDR3 length is 12 residues. Regarding time point: newly diagnosed, previously untreated cHL patient sample. Sample: peripheral blood mononuclear cells (PBMCs). This receptor was identified in a human donor with classical Hodgkin lymphoma. V usage is TRBV6-6 and J usage is TRBJ2-2; a possible D gene is TRBD2 (6 bases). This CDR3 is CASSWGAGELFF. DNA for the CDR3: TGTGCCAGCAGTTGGGGGGCCGGGGAGCTGTTTTTT.